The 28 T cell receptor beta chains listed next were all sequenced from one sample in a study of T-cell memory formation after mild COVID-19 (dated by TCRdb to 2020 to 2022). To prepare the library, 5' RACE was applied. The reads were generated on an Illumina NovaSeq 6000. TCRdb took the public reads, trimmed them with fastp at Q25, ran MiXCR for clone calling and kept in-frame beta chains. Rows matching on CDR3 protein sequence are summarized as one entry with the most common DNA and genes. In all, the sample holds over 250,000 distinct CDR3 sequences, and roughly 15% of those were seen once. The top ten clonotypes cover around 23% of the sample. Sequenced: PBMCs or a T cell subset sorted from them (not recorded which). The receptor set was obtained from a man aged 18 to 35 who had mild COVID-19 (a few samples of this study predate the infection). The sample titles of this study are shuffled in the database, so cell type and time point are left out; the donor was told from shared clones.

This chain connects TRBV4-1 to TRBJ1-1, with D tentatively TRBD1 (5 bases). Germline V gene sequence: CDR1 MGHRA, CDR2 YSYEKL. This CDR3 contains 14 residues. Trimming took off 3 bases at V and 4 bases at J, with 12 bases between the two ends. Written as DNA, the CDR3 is TGCGCCAGCAGCCATCCAGGGAAGGGCACTGAAGCTTTCTTT. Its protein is CASSHPGKGTEAFF.

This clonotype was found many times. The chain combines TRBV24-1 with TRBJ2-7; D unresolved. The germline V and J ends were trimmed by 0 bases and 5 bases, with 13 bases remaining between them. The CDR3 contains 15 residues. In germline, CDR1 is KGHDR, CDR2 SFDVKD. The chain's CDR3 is CATSDLLVGRNEQYV. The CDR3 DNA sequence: TGTGCCACCAGTGATTTGCTGGTGGGTCGGAACGAGCAGTACGTC.

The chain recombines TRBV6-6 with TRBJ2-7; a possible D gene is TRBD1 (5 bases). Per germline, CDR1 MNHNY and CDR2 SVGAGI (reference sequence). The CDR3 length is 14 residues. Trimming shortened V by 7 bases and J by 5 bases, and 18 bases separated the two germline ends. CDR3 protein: CASTRERGSHEQYF. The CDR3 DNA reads TGTGCCAGCACCCGAGAAAGGGGAAGCCACGAGCAGTACTTC.

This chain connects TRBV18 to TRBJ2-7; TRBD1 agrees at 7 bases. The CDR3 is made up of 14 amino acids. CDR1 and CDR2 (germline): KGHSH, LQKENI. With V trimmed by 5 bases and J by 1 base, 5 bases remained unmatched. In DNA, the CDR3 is TGTGCCAGCTCAGCCGGGACAGAGTCCTACGAGCAGTACTTC. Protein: CASSAGTESYEQYF.

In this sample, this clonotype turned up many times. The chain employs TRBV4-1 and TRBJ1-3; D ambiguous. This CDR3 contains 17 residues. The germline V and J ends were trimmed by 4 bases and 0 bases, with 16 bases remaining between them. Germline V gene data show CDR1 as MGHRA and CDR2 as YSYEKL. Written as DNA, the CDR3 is TGCGCCAGCAGCCGTGGGGTGGCGCGAAACTCTGGAAACACCATATATTTT. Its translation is CASSRGVARNSGNTIYF.

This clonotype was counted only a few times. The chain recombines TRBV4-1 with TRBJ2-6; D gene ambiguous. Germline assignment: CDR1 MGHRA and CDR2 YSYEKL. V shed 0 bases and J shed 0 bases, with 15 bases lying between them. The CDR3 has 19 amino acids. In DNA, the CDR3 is TGCGCCAGCAGCCAAGAAGACCCGTCGGCGTACTCTGGGGCCAACGTCCTGACTTTC. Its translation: CASSQEDPSAYSGANVLTF.

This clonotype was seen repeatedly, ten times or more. This chain's CDR3 is CASSPTVAGGYTF. The CDR3 DNA reads as TGCGCCAGCAGCCCGACCGTTGCTGGTGGCTACACCTTC. The genes are TRBV4-3 and TRBJ1-2; D uncertain. This CDR3 is 13 amino acids long. Germline V gene data show CDR1 as LGHNA and CDR2 as YSLEER. V lost 4 bases to trimming and J lost 7 bases, with 13 bases between them.

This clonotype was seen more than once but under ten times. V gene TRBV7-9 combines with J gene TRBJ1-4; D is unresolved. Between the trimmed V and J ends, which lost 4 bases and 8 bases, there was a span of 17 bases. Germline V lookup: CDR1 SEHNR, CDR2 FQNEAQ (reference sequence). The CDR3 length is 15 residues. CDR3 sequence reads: CASSSTGRMGEKLFF. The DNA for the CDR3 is TGTGCCAGCAGCTCAACCGGTCGTATGGGAGAAAAACTGTTTTTT.

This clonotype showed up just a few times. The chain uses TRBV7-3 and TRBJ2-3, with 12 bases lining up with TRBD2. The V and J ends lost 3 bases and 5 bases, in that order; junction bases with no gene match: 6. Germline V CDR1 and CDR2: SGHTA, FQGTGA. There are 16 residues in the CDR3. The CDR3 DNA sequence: TGTGCCAGCAGCTTTCTAGCGGGGGGGCTGGTAGATACGCAGTATTTT. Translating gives CASSFLAGGLVDTQYF.

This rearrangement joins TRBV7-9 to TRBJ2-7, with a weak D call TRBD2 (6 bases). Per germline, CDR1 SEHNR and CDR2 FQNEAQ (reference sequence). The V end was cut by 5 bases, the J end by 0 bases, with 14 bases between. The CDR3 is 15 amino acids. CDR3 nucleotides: TGTGCCAGCAGCCCCCCGGAGGGCAGCTCCTACGAGCAGTACTTC. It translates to CASSPPEGSSYEQYF.

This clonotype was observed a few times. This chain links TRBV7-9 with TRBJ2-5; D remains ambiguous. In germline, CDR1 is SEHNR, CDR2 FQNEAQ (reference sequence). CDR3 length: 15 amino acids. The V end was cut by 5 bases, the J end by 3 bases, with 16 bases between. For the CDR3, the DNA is TGTGCCAGCAGCCCTTCGGGTCGGGTTAAAGAGACCCAGTACTTC. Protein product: CASSPSGRVKETQYF.

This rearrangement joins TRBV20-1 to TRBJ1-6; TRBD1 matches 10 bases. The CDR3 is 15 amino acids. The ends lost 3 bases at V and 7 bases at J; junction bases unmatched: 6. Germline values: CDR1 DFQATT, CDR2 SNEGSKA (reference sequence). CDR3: CSARGTGVINSPLHF. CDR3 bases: TGCAGTGCTAGGGGGACAGGGGTAATCAATTCACCCCTCCACTTT.

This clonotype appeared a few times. DNA for the CDR3: TGCAGTGCTAGGGCGGGACAGGTTACCGGGGAGCTGTTTTTT. Translated, it gives CSARAGQVTGELFF. The rearrangement links TRBV20-1 to TRBJ2-2; TRBD1 matches 8 bases. Germline V gene lookup returns CDR1 DFQATT and CDR2 SNEGSKA (reference sequence). V lost 3 bases, J lost 5 bases, and 5 bases stayed unmatched. There are 14 residues in the CDR3.

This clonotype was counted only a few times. CDR3 in DNA: TGCGCCAGCAGCGCCCCTGGGACAGGGAAGGATCTTACAACTAATGAAAAACTGTTTTTT. Translation: CASSAPGTGKDLTTNEKLFF. V usage is TRBV5-1 and J usage is TRBJ1-4; 9 bases are shared with TRBD1. CDR1 SGHRS and CDR2 YFSETQ come from the germline V gene. The V segment lost 4 bases and the J segment 0 bases; nucleotides outside the gene matches: 16. This CDR3 has 20 amino acids.

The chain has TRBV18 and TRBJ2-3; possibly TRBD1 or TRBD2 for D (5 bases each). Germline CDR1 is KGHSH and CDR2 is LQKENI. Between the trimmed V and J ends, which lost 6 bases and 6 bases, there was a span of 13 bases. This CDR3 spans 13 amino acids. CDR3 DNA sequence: TGTGCCAGCTCCCCCAACGGGGCGGATACGCAGTATTTT. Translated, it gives CASSPNGADTQYF.

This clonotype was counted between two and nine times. The CDR3 sequence: CASRAQGRDGELFF. The CDR3 nucleotides are TGTGCCAGCAGAGCCCAGGGACGGGACGGGGAGCTGTTTTTT. The chain is built from TRBV14 and TRBJ2-2; TRBD1 or TRBD2 may be the D gene (5 bases each). Germline CDR1 reads SGHDN; CDR2 reads FVKESK. Trimming removed 6 bases at V and 7 bases at J, with 15 bases between. The CDR3 is 14 residues long.

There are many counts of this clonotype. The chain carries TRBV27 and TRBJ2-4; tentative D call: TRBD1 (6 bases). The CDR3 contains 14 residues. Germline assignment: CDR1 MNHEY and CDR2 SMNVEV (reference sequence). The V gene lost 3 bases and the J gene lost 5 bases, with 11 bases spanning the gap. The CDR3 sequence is CASSFTGTENIQYF. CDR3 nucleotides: TGTGCCAGCAGTTTTACAGGGACGGAAAACATTCAGTACTTC.

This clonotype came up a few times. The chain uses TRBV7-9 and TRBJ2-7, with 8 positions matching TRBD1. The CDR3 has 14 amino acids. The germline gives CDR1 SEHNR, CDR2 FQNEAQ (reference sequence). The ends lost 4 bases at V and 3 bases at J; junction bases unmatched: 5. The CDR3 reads CASSSPGQVYEQYV. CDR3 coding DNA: TGTGCCAGCAGCTCCCCGGGACAGGTCTACGAGCAGTACGTC.

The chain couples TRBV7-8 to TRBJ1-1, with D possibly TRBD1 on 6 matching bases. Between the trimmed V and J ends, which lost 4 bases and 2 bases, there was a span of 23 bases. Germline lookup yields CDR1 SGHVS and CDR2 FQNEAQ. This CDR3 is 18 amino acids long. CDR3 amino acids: CASSYREGGFRGNTEAFF. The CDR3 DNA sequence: TGTGCCAGCAGCTATCGTGAGGGGGGGTTTAGAGGAAACACTGAAGCTTTCTTT.

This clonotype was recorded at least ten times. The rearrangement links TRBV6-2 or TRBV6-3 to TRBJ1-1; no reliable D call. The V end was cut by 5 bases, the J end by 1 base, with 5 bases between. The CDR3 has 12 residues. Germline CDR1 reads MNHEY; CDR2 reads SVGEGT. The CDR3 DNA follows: TGTGCCAGCAGTAGACAGAACACTGAAGCTTTCTTT. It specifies CASSRQNTEAFF.

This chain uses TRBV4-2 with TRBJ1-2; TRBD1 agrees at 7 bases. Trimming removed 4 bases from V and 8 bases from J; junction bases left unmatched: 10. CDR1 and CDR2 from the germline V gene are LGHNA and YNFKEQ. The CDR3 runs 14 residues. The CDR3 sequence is CASSPDRVQKGYTF. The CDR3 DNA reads TGTGCCAGCAGCCCTGACAGGGTTCAAAAAGGCTACACCTTC.

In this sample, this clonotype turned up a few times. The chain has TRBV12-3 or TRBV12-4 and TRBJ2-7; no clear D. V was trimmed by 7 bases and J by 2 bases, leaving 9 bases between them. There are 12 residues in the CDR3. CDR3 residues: CASNTPPYEQYF. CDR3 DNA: TGTGCCAGCAATACCCCTCCCTACGAGCAGTACTTC.

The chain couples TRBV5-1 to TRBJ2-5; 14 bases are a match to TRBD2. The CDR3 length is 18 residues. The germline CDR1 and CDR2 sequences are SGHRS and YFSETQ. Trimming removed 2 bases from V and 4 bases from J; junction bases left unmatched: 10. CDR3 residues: CASSLGTSGGGGSETQYF. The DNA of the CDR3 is TGCGCCAGCAGCTTAGGGACTAGCGGGGGAGGCGGCTCAGAGACCCAGTACTTC. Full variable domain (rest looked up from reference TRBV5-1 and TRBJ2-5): KAGVTQTPRYLIKTRGQQVTLSCSPISGHRSVSWYQQTPGQGLQFLFEYFSETQRNKGNFPGRFSGRQFSNSRSEMNVSTLELGDSALYLCASSLGTSGGGGSETQYFGPGTRLLVL.

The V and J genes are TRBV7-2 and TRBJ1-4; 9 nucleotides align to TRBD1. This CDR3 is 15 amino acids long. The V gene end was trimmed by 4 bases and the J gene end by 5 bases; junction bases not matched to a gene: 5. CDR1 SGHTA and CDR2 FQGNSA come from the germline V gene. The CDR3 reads CASSWSGTGNEKLFF. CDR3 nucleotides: TGTGCCAGCAGCTGGTCCGGGACAGGGAATGAAAAACTGTTTTTT. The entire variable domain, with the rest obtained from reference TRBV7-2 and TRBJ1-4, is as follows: GAGVSQSPSNKVTEKGKDVELRCDPISGHTALYWYRQSLGQGLEFLIYFQGNSAPDKSGLPSDRFSAERTGGSVSTLTIQRTQQEDSAVYLCASSWSGTGNEKLFFGSGTQLSVL.

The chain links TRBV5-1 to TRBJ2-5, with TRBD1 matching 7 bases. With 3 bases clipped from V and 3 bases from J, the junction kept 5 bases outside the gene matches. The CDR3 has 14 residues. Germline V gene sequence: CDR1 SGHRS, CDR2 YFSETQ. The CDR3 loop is CASSYGTAKETQYF. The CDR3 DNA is TGCGCCAGCAGCTACGGGACAGCTAAAGAGACCCAGTACTTC.

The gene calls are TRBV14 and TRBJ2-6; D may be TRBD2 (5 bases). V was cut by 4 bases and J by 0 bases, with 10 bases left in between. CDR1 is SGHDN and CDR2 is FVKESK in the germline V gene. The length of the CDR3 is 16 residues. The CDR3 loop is CASSRAGPSGANVLTF. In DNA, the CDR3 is TGTGCCAGCAGCCGGGCGGGTCCCTCTGGGGCCAACGTCCTGACTTTC.

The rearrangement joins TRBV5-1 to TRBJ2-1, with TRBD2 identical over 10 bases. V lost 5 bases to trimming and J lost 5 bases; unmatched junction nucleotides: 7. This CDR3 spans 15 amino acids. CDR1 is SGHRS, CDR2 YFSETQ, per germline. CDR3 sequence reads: CASSLLAGADNEQFF. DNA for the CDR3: TGCGCCAGCAGTTTGCTAGCGGGGGCCGACAATGAGCAGTTCTTC.

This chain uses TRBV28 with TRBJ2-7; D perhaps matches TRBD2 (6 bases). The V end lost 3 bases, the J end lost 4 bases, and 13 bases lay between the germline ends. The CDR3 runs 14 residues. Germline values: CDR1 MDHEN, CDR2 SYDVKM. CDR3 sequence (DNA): TGTGCCAGCAGTTTGTACAGCGGGCTTTACGAGCAGTACTTC. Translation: CASSLYSGLYEQYF. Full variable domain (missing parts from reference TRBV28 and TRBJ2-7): DVKVTQSSRYLVKRTGEKVFLECVQDMDHENMFWYRQDPGLGLRLIYFSYDVKMKEKGDIPEGYSVSREKKERFSLILESASTNQTSMYLCASSLYSGLYEQYFGPGTRLTVT.